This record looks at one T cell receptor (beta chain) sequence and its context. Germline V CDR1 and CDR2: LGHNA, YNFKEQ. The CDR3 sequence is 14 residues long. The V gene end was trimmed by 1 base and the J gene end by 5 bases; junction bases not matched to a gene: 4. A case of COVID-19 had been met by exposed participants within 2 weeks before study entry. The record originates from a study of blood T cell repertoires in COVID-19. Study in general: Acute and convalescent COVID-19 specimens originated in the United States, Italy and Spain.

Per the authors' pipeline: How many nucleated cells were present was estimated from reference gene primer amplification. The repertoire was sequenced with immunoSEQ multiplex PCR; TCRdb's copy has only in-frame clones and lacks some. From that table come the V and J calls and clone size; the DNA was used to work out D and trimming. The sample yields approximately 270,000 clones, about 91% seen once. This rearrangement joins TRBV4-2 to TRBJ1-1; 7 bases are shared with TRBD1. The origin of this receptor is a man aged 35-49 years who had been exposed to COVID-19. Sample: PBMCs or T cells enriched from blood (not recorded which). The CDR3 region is CASSQANRGTEAFF. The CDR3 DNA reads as TGTGCCAGCAGCCAAGCGAACAGGGGTACTGAAGCTTTCTTT.